Listed below are T cell receptor beta chains from one sample, sequenced in a study of regulatory T cells in long-lasting Graves disease. TCRdb ran MiXCR on the multiplex PCR reads and lists one entry per CDR3 protein. The sample carries 350,000 to 500,000 distinct CDR3 sequences, 14% recorded once. A further study also used this sample, focusing on T cells in Graves' hyperthyroidism and ophthalmopathy.

Sequencing used peripheral blood mononuclear cells (PBMCs), obtained at new diagnosis, from a patient treated with antithyroid drugs. The source of these receptors is a woman aged 50 to 60 with Graves disease. The CDR3 runs from the conserved cysteine through the conserved F or W. The D gene is left open where the match is weak. For some rows the clone size is stated as once, few or many, or as a class when expanded; others skip it.

cdr3_nt: TGTGCCAGCAGCCCCATCGTGCGTAGCGGGGGTTACGAGCAGTACTTC
cdr3_aa: CASSPIVRSGGYEQYF
j_call: TRBJ2-7
d_call: TRBD2
v_call: TRBV7-8
clone_size: -

cdr3_nt: TGTGCCAGCTCACCACTCGACAGGGACGGAGAGCAGTACTTC
cdr3_aa: CASSPLDRDGEQYF
j_call: TRBJ2-7
d_call: TRBD1
v_call: TRBV18
clone_size: few

cdr3_nt: TGCGCCAGCAGCTTTAGCGGGACGGGAGAGACCCAGTACTTC
cdr3_aa: CASSFSGTGETQYF
j_call: TRBJ2-5
d_call: TRBD2
v_call: TRBV5-1
clone_size: few

cdr3_nt: TGTGCCAGCAGTCACCGCGGAACTAGCGCGAACACCGGGGAGCTGTTTTTT
cdr3_aa: CASSHRGTSANTGELFF
j_call: TRBJ2-2
d_call: TRBD2
v_call: TRBV6-1
clone_size: -

cdr3_nt: TGTGCCAGCAGTCAGTCCGGGACATCCACCCACACAGATACGCAGTATTTT
cdr3_aa: CASSQSGTSTHTDTQYF
j_call: TRBJ2-3
d_call: -
v_call: TRBV6-2/TRBV6-3
clone_size: many

cdr3_nt: TGTGCCAGCAGCGTAGAAGTGGGACTAGCGGGAGATCGACAGTTCTTC
cdr3_aa: CASSVEVGLAGDRQFF
j_call: TRBJ2-1
d_call: TRBD2
v_call: TRBV9
clone_size: many

cdr3_nt: TGTGCCAGCAGCCAAGACCCCGAGCCAGAGACCCAGTACTTC
cdr3_aa: CASSQDPEPETQYF
j_call: TRBJ2-5
d_call: -
v_call: TRBV4-2
clone_size: many

cdr3_nt: TGTGCCAGCGACAGTCTTAACTATGGCTACACCTTC
cdr3_aa: CASDSLNYGYTF
j_call: TRBJ1-2
d_call: -
v_call: TRBV6-1
clone_size: once

cdr3_nt: TGTGCCAGCAGATTGGGACAGACATTGACCCAGCATTTT
cdr3_aa: CASRLGQTLTQHF
j_call: TRBJ1-5
d_call: TRBD1
v_call: TRBV12-3/TRBV12-4
clone_size: -

cdr3_nt: TGTGCCAGCAGCAGCTCTAGCGGGAGAGGCGGGGAGACCCAGTACTTC
cdr3_aa: CASSSSSGRGGETQYF
j_call: TRBJ2-5
d_call: TRBD2
v_call: TRBV13
clone_size: many

cdr3_nt: TGTGCCAGCAGTGGATGGACAGGGGGAAATGAAAAACTGTTTTTT
cdr3_aa: CASSGWTGGNEKLFF
j_call: TRBJ1-4
d_call: TRBD1
v_call: TRBV6-1
clone_size: few

cdr3_nt: TGTGCCAGCACAGGAGGGAACACCATATATTTT
cdr3_aa: CASTGGNTIYF
j_call: TRBJ1-3
d_call: -
v_call: TRBV7-6
clone_size: many

cdr3_nt: TGTGCCTGGGATCAAGGGCAAGAGACCCAGTACTTC
cdr3_aa: CAWDQGQETQYF
j_call: TRBJ2-5
d_call: -
v_call: TRBV30
clone_size: many

cdr3_nt: TGCAGCGTTGATGGACAGGGAACAGATACGCAGTATTTT
cdr3_aa: CSVDGQGTDTQYF
j_call: TRBJ2-3
d_call: TRBD1
v_call: TRBV29-1
clone_size: few

cdr3_nt: TGCGCCAGCAGTGAGTCGAGAAGTTCACCCCTCCACTTT
cdr3_aa: CASSESRSSPLHF
j_call: TRBJ1-6
d_call: -
v_call: TRBV10-1
clone_size: many

cdr3_nt: TGTGCCAGCAGTTACCTGCGCCGCGGGACAGGGGGGATCTACGAGCAGTACTTC
cdr3_aa: CASSYLRRGTGGIYEQYF
j_call: TRBJ2-7
d_call: TRBD1
v_call: TRBV6-2/TRBV6-3
clone_size: few

cdr3_nt: TGTGCCTGGTCGGGGGGGAACTACGAGCAGTACTTC
cdr3_aa: CAWSGGNYEQYF
j_call: TRBJ2-7
d_call: TRBD2
v_call: TRBV30
clone_size: many

cdr3_nt: TGTGCCAGCAGTTCTATCGGCAGCTACGAGCAGTACTTC
cdr3_aa: CASSSIGSYEQYF
j_call: TRBJ2-7
d_call: -
v_call: TRBV28
clone_size: -

cdr3_nt: TGCAGCGTTGAAACGGTCCCGAACACCTACGAGCAGTACTTC
cdr3_aa: CSVETVPNTYEQYF
j_call: TRBJ2-7
d_call: -
v_call: TRBV29-1
clone_size: -

cdr3_nt: TGTGCCAGCAGCTTAGGGCCCCAGGGGCAGGGTCAGCCCCAGCATTTT
cdr3_aa: CASSLGPQGQGQPQHF
j_call: TRBJ1-5
d_call: -
v_call: TRBV7-2
clone_size: many

cdr3_nt: TGTGCCAGCAGACCAGCGGGAGGTATAGATACGCAGTATTTT
cdr3_aa: CASRPAGGIDTQYF
j_call: TRBJ2-3
d_call: TRBD2
v_call: TRBV5-8
clone_size: -

cdr3_nt: TGTGCCACCACGTTTAGCGGGAGGGCCGACACCGGGGAGCTGTTTTTT
cdr3_aa: CATTFSGRADTGELFF
j_call: TRBJ2-2
d_call: TRBD2
v_call: TRBV19
clone_size: many

cdr3_nt: TGTGCCAGCAGTGTTGACAGGAGGAACACTGAAGCTTTCTTT
cdr3_aa: CASSVDRRNTEAFF
j_call: TRBJ1-1
d_call: -
v_call: TRBV6-2/TRBV6-3
clone_size: few

cdr3_nt: TGTGCCAGCAGTGACGACAGGGGTGTTGGGAATCAGCCCCAGCATTTT
cdr3_aa: CASSDDRGVGNQPQHF
j_call: TRBJ1-5
d_call: TRBD1
v_call: TRBV25-1
clone_size: -

cdr3_nt: TGTGCCACCAGCAGTGGAGGTGGGGCAACTAATGAAAAACTGTTTTTT
cdr3_aa: CATSSGGGATNEKLFF
j_call: TRBJ1-4
d_call: -
v_call: TRBV15
clone_size: many

cdr3_nt: TGTGCCATCCGGGCTCCCCCGGGACTTAACTCCTACGAGCAGTACTTC
cdr3_aa: CAIRAPPGLNSYEQYF
j_call: TRBJ2-7
d_call: -
v_call: TRBV27
clone_size: -

cdr3_nt: TGTGCCAGCAGTTTAGTAGGGGACAGGGGTGCCGAGCAGTACTTC
cdr3_aa: CASSLVGDRGAEQYF
j_call: TRBJ2-7
d_call: TRBD1
v_call: TRBV6-2/TRBV6-3
clone_size: many

cdr3_nt: TGTGCCAGCAGTTTTATAGGGCGCCCCACTGAAGCTTTCTTT
cdr3_aa: CASSFIGRPTEAFF
j_call: TRBJ1-1
d_call: -
v_call: TRBV28
clone_size: -

cdr3_nt: TGTGCCAGCAGTCCGGGCCGGACTAGCGGGAGGAGGGAGGAGACCCAGTACTTC
cdr3_aa: CASSPGRTSGRREETQYF
j_call: TRBJ2-5
d_call: TRBD2
v_call: TRBV2
clone_size: many

cdr3_nt: TGTGCCAGCAGCAAGACCGGGACTAGAAACAATGAGCAGTTCTTC
cdr3_aa: CASSKTGTRNNEQFF
j_call: TRBJ2-1
d_call: TRBD2
v_call: TRBV11-3
clone_size: many

cdr3_nt: TGTGCCAGCAGTGAAGAGCGGGCGCGGGGTACGCAGTATTTT
cdr3_aa: CASSEERARGTQYF
j_call: TRBJ2-3
d_call: -
v_call: TRBV2
clone_size: many

cdr3_nt: TGTGCCAGCAGTGAACAGGGGGCCGACACTGAAGCTTTCTTT
cdr3_aa: CASSEQGADTEAFF
j_call: TRBJ1-1
d_call: TRBD1
v_call: TRBV25-1
clone_size: few

cdr3_nt: TGTGCCAGCAGTCTTCTAGCGGGAGCGCTGGAGCAGTTCTTC
cdr3_aa: CASSLLAGALEQFF
j_call: TRBJ2-1
d_call: TRBD2
v_call: TRBV28
clone_size: many

cdr3_nt: TGTGCCAGCTCACCAGGGATAGGCTCCTACAATGAGCAGTTCTTC
cdr3_aa: CASSPGIGSYNEQFF
j_call: TRBJ2-1
d_call: -
v_call: TRBV18
clone_size: many

cdr3_nt: TGTGCCAGCAGTCGAGAAGGGGGCGCAGATACGCAGTATTTT
cdr3_aa: CASSREGGADTQYF
j_call: TRBJ2-3
d_call: TRBD1
v_call: TRBV16
clone_size: many